This entry lists 27 T cell receptor beta chains sequenced from one sample in a study of T cells in Graves' hyperthyroidism and ophthalmopathy. RNA transcripts were the template for amplifying TCR beta CDR3 regions. In the first-round RT-PCR of the TCR CDR3, the HTBI primer set was used. TCRdb fed the multiplex PCR reads into MiXCR, producing one record per CDR3 protein. The sample records 500,000 to 800,000 distinct CDR3 sequences, more than 12% being singletons. The material sequenced was blood. These receptors all come from a woman aged 50 to 60 with Graves' ophthalmopathy.

For this clonotype: A read error is possible here, since a much larger clone lies one base away. The rearrangement links TRBV28 to TRBJ1-1; D might be TRBD1 (5 bases). Germline assignment: CDR1 MDHEN and CDR2 SYDVKM. There are 14 residues in the CDR3. V lost 8 bases and J 0 bases, leaving 13 bases between the germline ends. CDR3: CASGAGNMNTEAFF. The CDR3 bases are TGTGCCAGCGGGGCAGGGAACATGAACACTGAAGCTTTCTTT.

This clonotype was observed at least ten times. The chain joins TRBV7-2 to TRBJ2-5, with 7 bases fitting TRBD1. Germline CDR1 is SGHTA and CDR2 is FQGNSA. This CDR3 contains 13 residues. V dropped 5 bases and J dropped 4; count of bases not matched to a gene: 4. CDR3 in amino acids: CASSIWTGETQYF. In DNA, the CDR3 is TGTGCCAGCAGCATCTGGACAGGAGAGACCCAGTACTTC.

The V gene is TRBV10-3, the J gene TRBJ2-5; D call uncertain. Germline CDR1 ENHRY, CDR2 SYGVKD. This CDR3 comprises 12 residues. Trimming took 5 bases from V and 4 from J, leaving 8 bases between them. In DNA form, the CDR3 reads TGTGCCATCAGTACGGGTTTAGAGACCCAGTACTTC. Its protein product is CAISTGLETQYF.

This clonotype has at least ten counts. The chain has TRBV7-9 and TRBJ2-7; tentative D call: TRBD2 (5 bases). This CDR3 spans 15 amino acids. Per germline, CDR1 SEHNR and CDR2 FQNEAQ (reference sequence). Trimming removed 1 base at V and 5 bases at J, with 15 bases between. CDR3 protein: CASSLGSAYNHEQYF. The CDR3 nucleotides read TGTGCCAGCAGCTTAGGTAGCGCCTATAATCACGAGCAGTACTTC.

The V and J genes are TRBV6-1 and TRBJ2-2; TRBD1 or TRBD2 may be the D gene (5 bases each). The V and J ends lost 5 bases and 3 bases respectively, with 13 bases between them. This CDR3 is built from 15 residues. Germline V gives CDR1 MNHNS, CDR2 SASEGT. The CDR3 region has the DNA TGTGCCAGCAGTACCCGGGGCAGCTACACCGGGGAGCTGTTTTTT. Protein sequence: CASSTRGSYTGELFF.

The chain couples TRBV6-1 to TRBJ2-3; 9 bases match TRBD2. Unmatched junction bases numbered 5, after V lost 1 base and J lost 6 bases. Germline V CDR1 and CDR2: MNHNS, SASEGT. The CDR3 is 15 residues long. The CDR3 loop reads CASSEGLAEADTQYF. The CDR3 DNA sequence: TGTGCCAGCAGTGAAGGACTAGCGGAAGCTGATACGCAGTATTTT.

This clonotype was detected many times. CDR3 protein: CASSRTGLAGGSRYNEQFF. The CDR3 DNA is TGTGCCAGCTCACGTACCGGACTAGCGGGAGGGTCCCGGTACAATGAGCAGTTCTTC. The chain has TRBV18 and TRBJ2-1, with 15 bases identical to TRBD2. The germline CDR1 and CDR2 sequences are KGHSH and LQKENI. V dropped 4 bases and J dropped 4; count of bases not matched to a gene: 11. The CDR3 contains 19 residues.

There are a few counts of this clonotype. The chain carries TRBV19 and TRBJ2-5; the match to TRBD2 covers 10 bases. Germline trimming cut 3 bases from V and 3 bases from J; bases unmatched to any gene: 4. CDR1 LNHDA and CDR2 SQIVND come from the germline V gene (reference sequence). The CDR3 runs 15 residues. The CDR3 region has the DNA TGTGCCAGTAGTATTGCGCTAGCGGGAGAAGAGACCCAGTACTTC. Protein: CASSIALAGEETQYF. Full variable domain (remainder filled in from reference TRBV19 and TRBJ2-5): DGGITQSPKYLFRKEGQNVTLSCEQNLNHDAMYWYRQDPGQGLRLIYYSQIVNDFQKGDIAEGYSVSREKKESFPLTVTSAQKNPTAFYLCASSIALAGEETQYFGPGTRLLVL.

Ten or more counts support this clonotype. The chain links TRBV28 to TRBJ2-1; 9 positions agree with TRBD2. Germline loops: CDR1 MDHEN, CDR2 SYDVKM. The CDR3 loop spans 15 amino acids. J was trimmed by 8 bases and V by 6 bases; bases with no gene match: 11. The CDR3 nucleotides read TGTGCCAGCAGCTTACCGGGACTAGCTATAGATGAGCAGTTCTTC. This sequence encodes CASSLPGLAIDEQFF.

This clonotype has at least ten counts. The chain has TRBV7-9 and TRBJ1-2; 7 bases agree with TRBD1. J gave up 0 bases and V 5 bases, and 6 bases lay outside the gene matches. This CDR3 spans 15 amino acids. Germline CDR1 SEHNR, CDR2 FQNEAQ (reference sequence). The CDR3 sequence is CASSPRDRANYGYTF. For the CDR3, the DNA is TGTGCCAGCAGCCCCCGGGACAGAGCTAACTATGGCTACACCTTC.

The rearrangement links TRBV29-1 to TRBJ1-1; D might be TRBD1 (5 bases). Per the germline V gene, CDR1 is SQVTM and CDR2 is ANQGSEA. Between the trimmed V and J ends, which lost 2 bases and 1 base, there was a span of 23 bases. This CDR3 comprises 18 residues. The CDR3 loop is CSVEKGLNPRTKNTEAFF. DNA for the CDR3: TGCAGCGTTGAAAAAGGTTTGAATCCCCGGACAAAGAACACTGAAGCTTTCTTT.

This clonotype has ten or more counts. The chain employs TRBV24-1 and TRBJ1-1; D might be TRBD1 (6 bases). Germline CDR1 KGHDR, CDR2 SFDVKD. The germline V and J ends were trimmed by 3 bases and 2 bases, with 18 bases remaining between them. The CDR3 totals 17 residues. The CDR3 spells CATSDGAGPRGNTEAFF. CDR3 coding DNA: TGTGCCACCAGTGATGGCGCCGGACCCAGGGGAAACACTGAAGCTTTCTTT.

In its sample, this clonotype was seen many times. J is TRBJ1-2 and V is TRBV20-1, with TRBD1 as a possible D gene (5 bases). The CDR3 is 14 residues long. Trimming stripped 5 bases from V and 4 bases from J, with 17 bases between. Germline CDR1 reads DFQATT; CDR2 reads SNEGSKA (reference sequence). This chain's CDR3 is CSAAYSRQPYGYTF. CDR3 bases: TGCAGTGCTGCTTACTCCCGACAGCCCTATGGCTACACCTTC.

About this clonotype: A read error may explain this, as a much larger clone is one base away. This chain uses TRBV30 with TRBJ1-1; D not certain. The germline gives CDR1 GTSNPN, CDR2 SVGIG (reference sequence). V was trimmed by 2 bases and J by 1 base, leaving 8 bases between them. The CDR3 is 13 residues long. The CDR3 here is CAWSPRANTEAFF. CDR3 nucleotide sequence: TGTGCCTGGAGTCCCCGGGCGAACACTGAAGCTTTCTTT.

This clonotype was recorded at least ten times. CDR3 coding DNA: TGCAGTGCGATACCTGGGACTAGCGGAGCCAGCCCATACAATGAGCAGTTCTTC. Translated: CSAIPGTSGASPYNEQFF. The rearrangement uses TRBV20-1 and TRBJ2-1; 11 nucleotides agree with TRBD2. CDR1 is DFQATT and CDR2 is SNEGSKA in the germline V gene (reference sequence). J was trimmed by 4 bases and V by 6 bases; bases with no gene match: 17. The CDR3 covers 18 residues.

The rearrangement uses TRBV7-9 and TRBJ2-1, with D possibly matching TRBD2 (5 bases). This CDR3 spans 15 amino acids. CDR1 and CDR2 (germline): SEHNR, FQNEAQ (reference sequence). With 1 base removed from V and 8 bases from J, the gap between germline ends came to 15 bases. The CDR3 DNA is TGTGCCAGCAGCTTAGGTCGGAGAGGGCTGGATGAGCAGTTCTTC. Its protein product is CASSLGRRGLDEQFF. Using reference TRBV7-9 and TRBJ2-1 for the parts outside the CDR3, the full variable domain is DTGVSQNPRHKITKRGQNVTFRCDPISEHNRLYWYRQTLGQGPEFLTYFQNEAQLEKSRLLSDRFSAERPKGSFSTLEIQRTEQGDSAMYLCASSLGRRGLDEQFFGPGTRLTVL.

The V gene is TRBV7-2, the J gene TRBJ2-7; 9 bases line up with TRBD2. V lost 3 bases, J lost 2 bases, and 5 bases stayed unmatched. Germline CDR1 reads SGHTA; CDR2 reads FQGNSA. This CDR3 has 15 amino acids. The CDR3 DNA is TGTGCCAGCAGCTTCGGGGCTAGCGGGACCTACGAGCAGTACTTC. It encodes CASSFGASGTYEQYF.

This rearrangement joins TRBV9 to TRBJ2-3; TRBD2 might be the D (6 bases). Germline V gene data show CDR1 as SGDLS and CDR2 as YYNGEE. The CDR3 is 19 amino acids. V gave up 0 bases and J gave up 0 bases, with 20 bases separating them. CDR3 bases: TGTGCCAGCAGCGTAGCTGTTCTGCCGGCCCTAGCGAGCACAGATACGCAGTATTTT. Residues: CASSVAVLPALASTDTQYF.

This clonotype was counted ten times or more. The chain is built from TRBV28 and TRBJ2-3; 13 bases agree with TRBD2. This CDR3 is 18 amino acids long. V lost 2 bases, J lost 3 bases, and 8 bases stayed unmatched. Germline V gives CDR1 MDHEN, CDR2 SYDVKM. The CDR3: CASSLLGLAGAGTDTQYF. The CDR3, as DNA: TGTGCCAGCAGTTTACTAGGACTAGCGGGAGCTGGAACAGATACGCAGTATTTT. The full variable domain, completed using reference TRBV28 and TRBJ2-3, is DVKVTQSSRYLVKRTGEKVFLECVQDMDHENMFWYRQDPGLGLRLIYFSYDVKMKEKGDIPEGYSVSREKKERFSLILESASTNQTSMYLCASSLLGLAGAGTDTQYFGPGTRLTVL.

J is TRBJ2-1 and V is TRBV18, with D perhaps matching TRBD1 (5 bases). CDR1 KGHSH and CDR2 LQKENI come from the germline V gene. The CDR3 consists of 16 residues. V was pared by 3 bases and J by 3 bases, with 15 bases between. In nucleotides, the CDR3 is TGTGCCAGCTCACCCCTTCCAGGGATTAGCTACAATGAGCAGTTCTTC. Its translation: CASSPLPGISYNEQFF. Full variable domain (rest looked up from reference TRBV18 and TRBJ2-1): NAGVMQNPRHLVRRRGQEARLRCSPMKGHSHVYWYRQLPEEGLKFMVYLQKENIIDESGMPKERFSAEFPKEGPSILRIQQVVRGDSAAYFCASSPLPGISYNEQFFGPGTRLTVL.

This clonotype came up a few times. The genes are TRBV28 and TRBJ2-7; tentatively, D is TRBD1 (7 bases). CDR1 is MDHEN and CDR2 is SYDVKM in the germline V gene. The CDR3 spans 17 residues. V was pared by 10 bases and J by 3 bases, with 28 bases between. DNA of the CDR3: TGTGCCACCGGGAAGGGGGCGCGGGGACCATTATACTACGAGCAGTACTTC. Encoded protein: CATGKGARGPLYYEQYF. Together with reference TRBV28 and TRBJ2-7, the CDR3 gives the full variable domain: DVKVTQSSRYLVKRTGEKVFLECVQDMDHENMFWYRQDPGLGLRLIYFSYDVKMKEKGDIPEGYSVSREKKERFSLILESASTNQTSMYLCATGKGARGPLYYEQYFGPGTRLTVT.

V gene TRBV20-1 combines with J gene TRBJ2-2; D is ambiguous. Trimming took 2 bases from V and 7 from J, leaving 5 bases between them. The germline gives CDR1 DFQATT, CDR2 SNEGSKA (reference sequence). The CDR3 is made up of 11 amino acids. In DNA, the CDR3 is TGCAGTGCTAGACGTTACGGGGAGCTGTTTTTT. Protein: CSARRYGELFF.

The CDR3 nucleotides are TGTGCCAGCAGCTCTAGGCACCTTAGCACAGATACGCAGTATTTT. Protein product: CASSSRHLSTDTQYF. V and J are TRBV27 and TRBJ2-3, with unresolved D. V was trimmed by 6 bases and J by 0 bases, leaving 13 bases between them. The germline gives CDR1 MNHEY, CDR2 SMNVEV (reference sequence). The CDR3 spans 15 residues.

This clonotype was seen a handful of times. This chain's CDR3 is CASRQGTAVSPLHF. The CDR3 DNA sequence: TGTGCCAGCAGACAAGGGACCGCGGTTTCACCCCTCCACTTT. This chain joins TRBV6-1 and TRBJ1-6, with D possibly being TRBD1 (5 bases). Germline loops: CDR1 MNHNS, CDR2 SASEGT. This CDR3 contains 14 residues. Trimming left V 6 bases short and J 9 bases short, with 15 bases between.

This clonotype showed up many times. The chain combines TRBV20-1 with TRBJ2-7; maybe TRBD1 (6 bases). Trimming took off 3 bases at V and 2 bases at J, with 26 bases between the two ends. The CDR3 covers 18 residues. The germline V gene encodes CDR1 DFQATT and CDR2 SNEGSKA (reference sequence). The CDR3 bases are TGCAGTGCTAGTCCCGGGCCAGGGGCCCGTAGAACCCCCTACGAGCAGTACTTC. Its translation: CSASPGPGARRTPYEQYF.

This clonotype was seen a handful of times. This rearrangement joins TRBV7-9 to TRBJ1-4, with a weak D call TRBD1 (5 bases). The germline gives CDR1 SEHNR, CDR2 FQNEAQ (reference sequence). The V gene lost 4 bases and the J gene lost 5 bases, with 14 bases spanning the gap. The CDR3 spans 15 residues. The CDR3 sequence is CASSSPGHTNEKLFF. The CDR3 DNA is TGTGCCAGCAGCTCTCCAGGGCATACGAATGAAAAACTGTTTTTT.

This clonotype was observed many times. The chain recombines TRBV11-3 with TRBJ2-1; 11 bases match TRBD2. The CDR3 is 19 amino acids. Per the germline V gene, CDR1 is SGHNT and CDR2 is YENEEA. With V trimmed by 3 bases and J by 8 bases, 18 bases remained unmatched. DNA of the CDR3: TGTGCCAGCAGCTTTCATCTTACTAGCGGGAGTTTGATCGGGGATGAGCAGTTCTTC. Residues: CASSFHLTSGSLIGDEQFF.